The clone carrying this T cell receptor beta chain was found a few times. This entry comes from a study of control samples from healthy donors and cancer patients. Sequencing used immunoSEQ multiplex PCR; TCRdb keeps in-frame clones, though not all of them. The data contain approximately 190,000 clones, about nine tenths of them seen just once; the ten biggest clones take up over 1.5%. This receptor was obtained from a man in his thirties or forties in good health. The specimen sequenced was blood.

The chain's CDR3 is CAGGTGPTGELFF. DNA for the CDR3: TGTGCCGGGGGGACAGGCCCCACCGGGGAGCTGTTTTTT. The V and J genes are TRBV6-5 and TRBJ2-2, with 8 bases fitting TRBD1. The CDR3 has 13 residues. Germline CDR1 is MNHEY and CDR2 is SVGAGI. Trimming cost V 11 bases and J 4 bases; bases outside gene matches: 6.